The TCR beta chain under discussion was sequenced for a study of tumor and adjacent non-tumor tissue in lung cancer. The sample holds a few counts of this clonotype. Its specificity is unknown. Three rounds of nested PCR, following a modified ARM-PCR protocol, produced the TCRbeta library. MiXCR was run by TCRdb on the multiplex PCR reads, yielding one entry per CDR3 protein. The profile covers 55,000 to 70,000 distinct CDR3 sequences, with almost 60% appearing a single time and 20% taken by the ten largest. In germline, CDR1 is SNHLY, CDR2 FYNNEI. Trimming cost V 8 bases and J 3 bases, with 7 bases left between them. The CDR3 covers 11 residues. General study results and limits: Tumor repertoires had a smaller top 100 clone share than normal lung.

No cell sorting was done before RNA was extracted from the tissue. This chain joins TRBV2 and TRBJ1-1, with no clear D. The material sequenced was lung tumor tissue. The sequence came from a man between 50 and 59 years old with non-small cell lung cancer. CDR3 region: CASSGDTEAFF. The CDR3 DNA reads as TGTGCCAGCTCTGGCGACACTGAAGCTTTCTTT.